This T cell receptor (beta chain) was obtained from a study of cytomegalovirus exposure and HLA in healthy donors. Study at large: The roughly 120 validation repertoires matched the 666 first-cohort repertoires in platform, a later analysis reported. Study-wide findings and caveats: In vitro testing confirmed three CMV-associated chains as specific for CMV antigens. According to a later analysis, TCR clusters from the first cohort tended to co-occur in the 120 or so validation repertoires.

Using immunoSEQ multiplex PCR, the repertoire was profiled, and TCRdb retains in-frame clones only, with some absent. This sample has 150,000 to 200,000 clones, with over 65% found just once. Comments on this clone: Its antigen remains unknown.

This CDR3 contains 15 residues. The trim removed 2 bases at V and 3 bases at J, leaving 0 bases unmatched. Looked up from germline, CDR1 is MDHEN and CDR2 is SYDVKM. The material sequenced was PBMCs. The V gene is TRBV28, the J gene TRBJ2-2, with 10 bases fitting TRBD2. The sequence was obtained from a young man in good health and CMV-seropositive. CDR3 loop: CASSLGTSDTGELFF. The CDR3 DNA is TGTGCCAGCAGTTTAGGGACTAGCGACACCGGGGAGCTGTTTTTT.